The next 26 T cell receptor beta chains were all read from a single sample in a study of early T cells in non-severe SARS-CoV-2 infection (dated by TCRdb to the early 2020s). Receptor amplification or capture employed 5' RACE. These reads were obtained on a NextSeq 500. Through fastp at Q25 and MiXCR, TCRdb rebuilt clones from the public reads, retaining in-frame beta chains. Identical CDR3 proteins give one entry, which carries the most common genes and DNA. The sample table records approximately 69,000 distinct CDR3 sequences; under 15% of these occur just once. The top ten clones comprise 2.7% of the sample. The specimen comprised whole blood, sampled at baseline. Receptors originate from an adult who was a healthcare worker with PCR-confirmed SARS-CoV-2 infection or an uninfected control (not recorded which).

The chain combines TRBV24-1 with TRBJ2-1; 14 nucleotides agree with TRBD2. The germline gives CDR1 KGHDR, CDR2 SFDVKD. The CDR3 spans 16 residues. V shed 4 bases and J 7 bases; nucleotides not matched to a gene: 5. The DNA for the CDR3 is TGTGCCACCAGTGACCGACTAGCGGGGGGGAGGAATGAGCAGTTCTTC. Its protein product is CATSDRLAGGRNEQFF.

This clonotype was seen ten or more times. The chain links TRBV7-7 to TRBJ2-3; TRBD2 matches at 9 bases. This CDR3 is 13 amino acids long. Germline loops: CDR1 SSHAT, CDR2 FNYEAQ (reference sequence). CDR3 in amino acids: CASSSGGTDTQYF. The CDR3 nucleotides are TGTGCTTCCTCTAGCGGGGGCACAGATACGCAGTATTTT. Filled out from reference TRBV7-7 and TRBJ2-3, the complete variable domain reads GAGVSQSPRYKVTKRGQDVTLRCDPISSHATLYWYQQALGQGPEFLTYFNYEAQPDKSGLPSDRFSAERPEGSISTLTIQRTEQRDSAMYRCASSSGGTDTQYFGPGTRLTVL.

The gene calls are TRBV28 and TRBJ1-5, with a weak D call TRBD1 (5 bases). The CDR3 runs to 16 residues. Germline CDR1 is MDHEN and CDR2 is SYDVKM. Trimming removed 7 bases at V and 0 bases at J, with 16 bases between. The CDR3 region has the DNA TGTGCCAGCACCGCGGTGAGGGGACCTAGCAATCAGCCCCAGCATTTT. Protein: CASTAVRGPSNQPQHF.

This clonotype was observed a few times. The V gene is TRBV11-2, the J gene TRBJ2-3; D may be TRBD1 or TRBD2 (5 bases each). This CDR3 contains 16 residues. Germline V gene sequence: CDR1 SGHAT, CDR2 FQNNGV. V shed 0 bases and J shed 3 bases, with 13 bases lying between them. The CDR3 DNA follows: TGTGCCAGCAGCTTAGATGGGGGAACACCTACAGATACGCAGTATTTT. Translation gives CASSLDGGTPTDTQYF.

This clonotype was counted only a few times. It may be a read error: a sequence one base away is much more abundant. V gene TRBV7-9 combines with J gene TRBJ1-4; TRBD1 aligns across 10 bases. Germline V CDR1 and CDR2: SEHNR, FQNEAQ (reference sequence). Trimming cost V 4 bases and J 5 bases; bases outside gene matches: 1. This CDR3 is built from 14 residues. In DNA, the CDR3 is TGTGCCAGCAGCTGGGGACAGGGGAATGAAAAACTGTTTTTT. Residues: CASSWGQGNEKLFF.

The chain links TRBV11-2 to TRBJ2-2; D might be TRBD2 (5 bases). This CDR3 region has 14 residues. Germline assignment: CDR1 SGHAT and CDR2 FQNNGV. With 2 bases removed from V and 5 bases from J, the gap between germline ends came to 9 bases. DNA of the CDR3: TGTGCCAGCAGCTTATCCACGGGGACCGGGGAGCTGTTTTTT. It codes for CASSLSTGTGELFF.

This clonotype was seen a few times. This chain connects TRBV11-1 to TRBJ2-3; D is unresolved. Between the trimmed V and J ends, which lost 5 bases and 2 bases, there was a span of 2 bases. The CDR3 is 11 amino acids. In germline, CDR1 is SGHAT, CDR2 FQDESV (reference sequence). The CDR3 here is CASSITDTQYF. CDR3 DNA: TGTGCCAGCAGCATCACAGATACGCAGTATTTT.

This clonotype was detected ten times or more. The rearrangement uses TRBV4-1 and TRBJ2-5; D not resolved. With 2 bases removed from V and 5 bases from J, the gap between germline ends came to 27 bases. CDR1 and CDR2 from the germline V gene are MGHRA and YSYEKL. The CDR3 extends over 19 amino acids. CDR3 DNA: TGCGCCAGCAGCCAATCATTTTTGCAGGCCGGTCCCGAGGAGGAGACCCAGTACTTC. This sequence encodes CASSQSFLQAGPEEETQYF.

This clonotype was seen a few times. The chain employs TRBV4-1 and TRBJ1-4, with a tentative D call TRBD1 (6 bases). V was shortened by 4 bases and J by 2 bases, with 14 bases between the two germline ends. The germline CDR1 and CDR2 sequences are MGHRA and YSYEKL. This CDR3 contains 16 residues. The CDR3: CASSLQGYVTNEKLFF. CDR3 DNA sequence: TGCGCCAGCAGCCTACAGGGCTATGTGACTAATGAAAAACTGTTTTTT.

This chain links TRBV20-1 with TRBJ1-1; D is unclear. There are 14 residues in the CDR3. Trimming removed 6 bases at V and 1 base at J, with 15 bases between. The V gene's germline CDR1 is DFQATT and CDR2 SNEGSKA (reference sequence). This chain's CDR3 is CSAPAAPTNTEAFF. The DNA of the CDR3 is TGCAGTGCCCCGGCCGCACCGACGAACACTGAAGCTTTCTTT.

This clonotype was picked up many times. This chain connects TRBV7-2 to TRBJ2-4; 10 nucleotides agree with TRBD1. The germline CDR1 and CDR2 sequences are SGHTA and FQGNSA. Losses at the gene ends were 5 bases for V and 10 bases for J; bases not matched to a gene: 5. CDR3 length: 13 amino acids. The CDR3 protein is CASSPRDRGIQYF. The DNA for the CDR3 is TGTGCCAGCAGCCCGAGGGACAGGGGAATTCAGTACTTC.

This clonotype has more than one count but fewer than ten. CDR3 amino acids: CASSQLARDTQYF. CDR3 DNA: TGTGCCAGCAGTCAGCTAGCAAGAGATACGCAGTATTTT. The V call is TRBV27, the J call TRBJ2-3, with D possibly TRBD2 on 5 matching bases. CDR1 and CDR2 (germline): MNHEY, SMNVEV (reference sequence). V shed 5 bases and J shed 5 bases, with 11 bases lying between them. CDR3 length: 13 residues.

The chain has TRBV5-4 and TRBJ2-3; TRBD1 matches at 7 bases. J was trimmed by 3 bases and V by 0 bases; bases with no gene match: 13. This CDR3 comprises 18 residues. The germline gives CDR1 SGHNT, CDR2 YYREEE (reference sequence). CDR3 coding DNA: TGTGCCAGCAGCTTGGGACAACGCCGGGACAGAAAAACAGATACGCAGTATTTT. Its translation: CASSLGQRRDRKTDTQYF.

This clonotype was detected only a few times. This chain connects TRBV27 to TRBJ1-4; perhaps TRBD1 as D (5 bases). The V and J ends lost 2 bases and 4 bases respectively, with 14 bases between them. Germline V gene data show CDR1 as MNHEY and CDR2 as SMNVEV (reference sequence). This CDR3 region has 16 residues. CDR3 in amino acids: CASSLAGARDNEKLFF. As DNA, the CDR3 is TGTGCCAGCAGTTTAGCCGGGGCGCGTGATAATGAAAAACTGTTTTTT.

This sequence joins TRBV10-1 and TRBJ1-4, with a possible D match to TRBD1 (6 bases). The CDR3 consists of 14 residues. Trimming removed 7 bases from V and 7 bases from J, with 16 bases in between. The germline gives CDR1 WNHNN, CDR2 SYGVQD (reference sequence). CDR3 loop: CASNFQGNGEKLFF. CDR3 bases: TGCGCCAGCAACTTCCAGGGGAACGGTGAAAAACTGTTTTTT.

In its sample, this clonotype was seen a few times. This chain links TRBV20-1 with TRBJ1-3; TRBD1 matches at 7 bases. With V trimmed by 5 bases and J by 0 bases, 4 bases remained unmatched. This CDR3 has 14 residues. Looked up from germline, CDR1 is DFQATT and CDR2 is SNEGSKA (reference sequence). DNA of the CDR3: TGCAGTGCTCGGGACAGATCCTCTGGAAACACCATATATTTT. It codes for CSARDRSSGNTIYF.

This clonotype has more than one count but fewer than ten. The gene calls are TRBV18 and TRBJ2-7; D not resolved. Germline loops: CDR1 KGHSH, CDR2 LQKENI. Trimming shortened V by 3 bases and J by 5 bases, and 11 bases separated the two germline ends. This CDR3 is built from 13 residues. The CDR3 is CASSPISTHEQYF. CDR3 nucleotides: TGTGCCAGCTCACCCATTAGCACCCACGAGCAGTACTTC. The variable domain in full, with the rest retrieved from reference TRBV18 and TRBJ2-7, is NAGVMQNPRHLVRRRGQEARLRCSPMKGHSHVYWYRQLPEEGLKFMVYLQKENIIDESGMPKERFSAEFPKEGPSILRIQQVVRGDSAAYFCASSPISTHEQYFGPGTRLTVT.

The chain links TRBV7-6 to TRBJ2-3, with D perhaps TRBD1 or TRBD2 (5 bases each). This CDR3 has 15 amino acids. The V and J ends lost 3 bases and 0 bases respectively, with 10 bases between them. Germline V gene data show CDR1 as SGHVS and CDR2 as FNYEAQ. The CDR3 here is CASSLWDHSTDTQYF. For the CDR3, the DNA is TGTGCCAGCAGCTTGTGGGACCACAGCACAGATACGCAGTATTTT.

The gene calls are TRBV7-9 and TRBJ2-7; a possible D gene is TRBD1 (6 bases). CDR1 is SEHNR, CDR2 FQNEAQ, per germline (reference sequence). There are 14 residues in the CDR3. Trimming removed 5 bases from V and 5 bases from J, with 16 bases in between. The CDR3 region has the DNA TGTGCCAGCAGCCCCTCGGGACACGAGGACGAGCAGTACTTC. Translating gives CASSPSGHEDEQYF. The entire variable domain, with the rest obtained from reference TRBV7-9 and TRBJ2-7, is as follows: DTGVSQNPRHKITKRGQNVTFRCDPISEHNRLYWYRQTLGQGPEFLTYFQNEAQLEKSRLLSDRFSAERPKGSFSTLEIQRTEQGDSAMYLCASSPSGHEDEQYFGPGTRLTVT.

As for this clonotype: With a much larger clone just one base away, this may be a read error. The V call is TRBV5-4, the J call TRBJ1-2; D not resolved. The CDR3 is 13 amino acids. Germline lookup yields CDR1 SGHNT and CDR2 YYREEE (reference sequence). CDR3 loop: CASSLPSFYGCTF. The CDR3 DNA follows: TGTGCCAGCAGCTTGCCATCCTTCTATGGCTGCACCTTC.

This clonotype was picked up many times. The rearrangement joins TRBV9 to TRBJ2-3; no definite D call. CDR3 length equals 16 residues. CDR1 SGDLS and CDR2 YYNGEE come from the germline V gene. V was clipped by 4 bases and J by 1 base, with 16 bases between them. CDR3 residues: CASSPRQGQGTDTQYF. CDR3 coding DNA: TGTGCCAGCAGCCCACGCCAAGGGCAGGGCACAGATACGCAGTATTTT. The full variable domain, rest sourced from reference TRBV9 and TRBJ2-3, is DSGVTQTPKHLITATGQRVTLRCSPRSGDLSVYWYQQSLDQGLQFLIQYYNGEERAKGNILERFSAQQFPDLHSELNLSSLELGDSALYFCASSPRQGQGTDTQYFGPGTRLTVL.

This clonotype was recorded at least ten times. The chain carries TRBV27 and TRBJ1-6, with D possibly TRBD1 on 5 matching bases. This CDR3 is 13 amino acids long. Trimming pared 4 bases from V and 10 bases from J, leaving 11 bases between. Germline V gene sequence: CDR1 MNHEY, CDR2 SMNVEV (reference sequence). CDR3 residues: CASSWRGGSPLHF. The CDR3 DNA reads TGTGCCAGCAGTTGGAGGGGCGGGTCACCCCTCCACTTT.

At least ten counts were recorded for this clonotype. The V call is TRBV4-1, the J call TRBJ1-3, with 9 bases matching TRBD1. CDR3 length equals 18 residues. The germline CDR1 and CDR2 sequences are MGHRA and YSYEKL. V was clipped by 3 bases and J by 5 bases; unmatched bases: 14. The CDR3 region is CASSHALLRDRERNTIYF. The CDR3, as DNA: TGCGCCAGCAGCCACGCCCTTCTCCGGGACAGGGAGAGAAACACCATATATTTT.

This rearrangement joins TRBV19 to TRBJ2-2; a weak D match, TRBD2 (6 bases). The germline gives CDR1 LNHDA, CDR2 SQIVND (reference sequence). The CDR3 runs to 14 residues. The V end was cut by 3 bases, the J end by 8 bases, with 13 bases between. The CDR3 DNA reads TGTGCCAGTAGTATGGCAGGGAGGTCGGGGGAGCTGTTTTTT. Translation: CASSMAGRSGELFF.

CDR3: CASSPGSRDRGTDTQYF. CDR3 nucleotides: TGTGCCAGCAGTCCCGGCAGCCGGGACAGGGGAACAGATACGCAGTATTTT. The V and J genes are TRBV28 and TRBJ2-3; TRBD1 aligns across 10 bases. Germline values: CDR1 MDHEN, CDR2 SYDVKM. The CDR3 extends over 17 amino acids. V trimming: 5 bases; J trimming: 3 bases; junction bases outside the gene matches: 11.

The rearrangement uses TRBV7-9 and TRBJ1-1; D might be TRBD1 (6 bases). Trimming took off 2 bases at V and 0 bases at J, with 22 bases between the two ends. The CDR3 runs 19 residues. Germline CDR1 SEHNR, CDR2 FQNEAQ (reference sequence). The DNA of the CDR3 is TGTGCCAGCAGCTTAAGCCCCCTCGCGGTGGCAGGGGTGAACACTGAAGCTTTCTTT. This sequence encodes CASSLSPLAVAGVNTEAFF. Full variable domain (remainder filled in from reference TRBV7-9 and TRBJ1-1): DTGVSQNPRHKITKRGQNVTFRCDPISEHNRLYWYRQTLGQGPEFLTYFQNEAQLEKSRLLSDRFSAERPKGSFSTLEIQRTEQGDSAMYLCASSLSPLAVAGVNTEAFFGQGTRLTVV.